This TCR beta chain was sequenced for a study of blood T cell repertoires in COVID-19. Data came from immunoSEQ multiplex PCR; TCRdb stores just in-frame clones and leaves some out. The sample yields over 150,000 clones, over 80% seen once. The count of this clone is one. Looked up from germline, CDR1 is SGHDT and CDR2 is YYEEEE. The ends were cut back, 6 bases at V and 5 bases at J, with 29 bases in the middle. CDR3 length: 18 residues. The sample was peripheral blood. This chain connects TRBV5-6 to TRBJ1-2; possible D gene TRBD1, 6 bases. The sequence came from a woman between 35 and 50 years old with COVID-19, enrolled during active disease. The DNA of the CDR3 is TGTGCCAGCACCCCGATTCACCAGACATCGGGGGGCGGGTATGGCTACACCTTC. Translation gives CASTPIHQTSGGGYGYTF.